These T cell receptor beta chains were read from a single sample in a study of T cell responses to AZD1222 COVID-19 vaccine. Using immunoSEQ multiplex PCR, the repertoire was profiled, and TCRdb retains in-frame clones only, with some absent. Among 150,000 or so clones listed, about nine tenths were seen once. Material: peripheral blood, obtained on day 0 of AZD1222 vaccination. The receptor set was obtained from an adult in good health. Both conserved end residues are part of each CDR3. Fields, in order: J gene, V gene, D gene, clone size, CDR3 DNA, CDR3 protein. The D gene is left open where the match is weak. Where a row states a size, it is once, few, many or the class of an expanded clone; other rows omit it.

TRBJ2-7	TRBV27	.	.	TGTGCCAGCAGCACCGGCAGTGGGTTTCGCGAGCAGTACTTC	CASSTGSGFREQYF
TRBJ2-5	TRBV3-1/TRBV3-2	TRBD2	.	TGTGCCAGCAGCCACTGGACTAGCGGGAGCCGGGAGACCCAGTACTTC	CASSHWTSGSRETQYF
TRBJ1-5	TRBV7-8	.	.	TGTGCCAGCAGCTTTGGACAAATTAGCAATCAGCCCCAGCATTTT	CASSFGQISNQPQHF
TRBJ2-1	TRBV10-2	TRBD2	.	TGCGCCAGCGGGGGGGGGTACAATGAGCAGTTCTTC	CASGGGYNEQFF
TRBJ2-2	TRBV19	.	.	TGTGCCAGTAGTATTTTAGGGAACACCGGGGAGCTGTTTTTT	CASSILGNTGELFF
TRBJ1-6	TRBV30	.	.	TGTGCCTGGAGTCCCCTGTCGCGGACACCCCTCCACTTT	CAWSPLSRTPLHF
TRBJ1-1	TRBV30	.	.	TGTGCCTGGAGTGGAATTAGAGGGACGAACACTGAAGCTTTCTTT	CAWSGIRGTNTEAFF
TRBJ2-3	TRBV13	TRBD2	.	TGTGCCAGCAGCTTAGAGGGACTAGCGGGGACAACAGATACGCAGTATTTT	CASSLEGLAGTTDTQYF
TRBJ2-7	TRBV12-5	TRBD1	few	TGTGCTAGTGGTCTCCGGACAGGGTTGACCTACGAGCAGTACTTC	CASGLRTGLTYEQYF
TRBJ1-1	TRBV10-3	TRBD1	.	TGTGCCATCAGGGATACAACCAGGGGGACTGAAGCTTTCTTT	CAIRDTTRGTEAFF
TRBJ1-4	TRBV21-1	.	.	TGTGCCAGCAGCAAAGTCGGACACCTTAATGAAAAACTGTTTTTT	CASSKVGHLNEKLFF
TRBJ1-1	TRBV18	.	.	TGTGCCAGCTCACTTAGGGACGTATTTGAAGCTTTCTTT	CASSLRDVFEAFF
TRBJ1-3	TRBV5-1	.	once	TGCGCCAGCAGCTTGTCGTCGTCGAGCTCTGGAAACACCATATATTTT	CASSLSSSSSGNTIYF
TRBJ1-6	TRBV13	TRBD1	few	TGTGCCAGCAGCGACAGGACAGGGACGGAGTATGATTCACCCCTCCACTTT	CASSDRTGTEYDSPLHF
TRBJ1-1	TRBV18	.	.	TGTGCCAGCTCACCAGCCAGGGATAACACTGAAGCTTTCTTT	CASSPARDNTEAFF
TRBJ2-1	TRBV3-1/TRBV3-2	.	.	TGTGCCACCCAAGCAGGGTGGCGTGGAAATGAGCAGTTCTTC	CATQAGWRGNEQFF
TRBJ2-7	TRBV27	TRBD2	.	TGTGCCAGCCGCGGACTAGTCAACGAGCAGTACTTC	CASRGLVNEQYF
TRBJ1-2	TRBV19	.	few	TGTGCCAGTAGTCTCCCCGGGGTTGGCTACACCTTC	CASSLPGVGYTF
TRBJ1-2	TRBV29-1	TRBD1	.	TGCAGCGTTGACTCAGGGGGAGGTGGCTACACCTTC	CSVDSGGGGYTF
TRBJ2-7	TRBV30	.	.	TGTGCCTGGAGTGCCCAGACCTACGAGCAGTACTTC	CAWSAQTYEQYF
TRBJ2-2	TRBV27	.	.	TGTGCCAGCAGTCCAGGGGACACCGGGGAGCTGTTTTTT	CASSPGDTGELFF
TRBJ2-5	TRBV7-8	.	.	TGTGCCAGCAGCCCACAGGTGACCCAGTACTTC	CASSPQVTQYF
TRBJ2-4	TRBV7-3	TRBD2	many	TGTGCCAGCAGCCCGGGACTAGCGGTAGCCAAAAACATTCAGTACTTC	CASSPGLAVAKNIQYF
TRBJ2-3	TRBV28	.	.	TGTGCCAGCAGTTTATTTTACCTAAAGAGCACAGATACGCAGTATTTT	CASSLFYLKSTDTQYF
TRBJ2-5	TRBV11-3	TRBD2	.	TGTGCCAGCAGCCTTACTAGCGGGAGCGGGGAGACCCAGTACTTC	CASSLTSGSGETQYF
TRBJ2-2	TRBV5-8	.	once	TGTGCCAGCAGCTTGGCAGGGTGGAACACCGGGGAGCTGTTTTTT	CASSLAGWNTGELFF
TRBJ1-5	TRBV6-9	.	.	TGTGCCAGCACCAAAGGGTGGCCGAATCAGCCCCAGCATTTT	CASTKGWPNQPQHF
TRBJ2-5	TRBV15	.	.	TGTGCCACCAGCAGAGATAGACAGACCCAGTACTTC	CATSRDRQTQYF
TRBJ2-1	TRBV7-9	.	once	TGTGCCACTATCTCGGGGGATTCCTACAATGAGCAGTTCTTC	CATISGDSYNEQFF
TRBJ2-7	TRBV5-1	.	.	TGCGCCAGCAGCTTGGACGGCCGGGGGACACTCTCCTACGAGCAGTACTTC	CASSLDGRGTLSYEQYF
TRBJ1-4	TRBV5-6	TRBD1	once	TGTGCCAGCACCCGACAGGGCCTAACTAATGAAAAACTGTTTTTT	CASTRQGLTNEKLFF
TRBJ1-2	TRBV28	TRBD1	.	TGTGCCAGCCAATTCTTTGGGACAGGGGGTGGGGACTATGGCTACACCTTC	CASQFFGTGGGDYGYTF
TRBJ2-1	TRBV7-2	.	.	TGTGCCAGCAGCTTCCCGGGACAACGCAATGAGCAGTTCTTC	CASSFPGQRNEQFF
TRBJ2-3	TRBV5-1	TRBD2	.	TGCGCCAGCAGTCGCGGGGGGAGCACAGATACGCAGTATTTT	CASSRGGSTDTQYF
TRBJ2-3	TRBV5-6	TRBD2	.	TGTGCCAGCAGCTCCGGACCCAGTAGCGGGGACACAGATACGCAGTATTTT	CASSSGPSSGDTDTQYF
TRBJ1-4	TRBV6-5	.	.	TGTGCCACCCCGGGCCCACGGGGTGAAAAACTGTTTTTT	CATPGPRGEKLFF
TRBJ2-7	TRBV13	TRBD2	once	TGTGCCAGCAGCCTCCCGGGGGGGTCCTACGAGCAGTACTTC	CASSLPGGSYEQYF
TRBJ1-1	TRBV25-1	.	.	TGTGCCAGCAGTAGGGAGGAGGGGTCCCCTGAAGCTTTCTTT	CASSREEGSPEAFF
TRBJ2-5	TRBV3-1/TRBV3-2	.	.	TGTGCCAGCAGCCAAAGAGGAGAAGAGACCCAGTACTTC	CASSQRGEETQYF
TRBJ2-1	TRBV19	TRBD1	.	TGTGCCAGTAGTATAGGGACAGGATCCTACAATGAGCAGTTCTTC	CASSIGTGSYNEQFF
TRBJ1-1	TRBV10-3	.	.	TGTGCCATCAGTGAGGACAGACTGAACACTGAAGCTTTCTTT	CAISEDRLNTEAFF
TRBJ1-1	TRBV2	TRBD1	.	TGTGCCAGCTCGGGGACAGGCTGGAACACTGAAGCTTTCTTT	CASSGTGWNTEAFF
TRBJ2-5	TRBV27	.	.	TGTGCCACCATGAGGGCAGAGACCCAGTACTTC	CATMRAETQYF
TRBJ1-1	TRBV5-1	.	once	TGCGCCAGCAGCCATATTGGGGCCAGGGAGAACACTGAAGCTTTCTTT	CASSHIGARENTEAFF
TRBJ2-3	TRBV18	TRBD2	.	TGTGCCAGCTCACCGCTACCTGGCGGGGGAAACACAGATACGCAGTATTTT	CASSPLPGGGNTDTQYF
TRBJ1-2	TRBV24-1	.	.	TGTGCCACCAGTGACCCGCGTGGGGGGCATGGCTACACCTTC	CATSDPRGGHGYTF
TRBJ1-2	TRBV4-3	TRBD1	.	TGCGCCAGCAGCCCAGCACAGGGGAACTATGGCTACACCTTC	CASSPAQGNYGYTF
TRBJ1-5	TRBV30	TRBD1	.	TGTGCCTGGAAATCAGGGGGCGATCAGCCCCAGCATTTT	CAWKSGGDQPQHF
TRBJ1-2	TRBV24-1	.	.	TGTGCCACCAGTCGGGGCAGGGACTATGGCTACACCTTC	CATSRGRDYGYTF